These 17 T cell receptor beta chains were all obtained from the same sample, sequenced in a study of control samples from healthy donors and cancer patients. Sequencing was performed with immunoSEQ multiplex PCR; in TCRdb, only in-frame clones are kept and a portion is missing. The table includes 230,000 or so clones, about 93% detected once. Sequencing was performed on blood. Every receptor here comes from a man aged 50-59 years in good health.

V usage is TRBV7-2 and J usage is TRBJ1-2; no firm D call. The V gene's germline CDR1 is SGHTA and CDR2 FQGNSA. Trimming removed 5 bases from V and 8 bases from J, with 12 bases in between. The CDR3 loop spans 12 amino acids. Here the CDR3 reads CASSRLFGGYTF. The CDR3 nucleotides read TGTGCCAGCAGCCGACTGTTTGGGGGCTACACCTTC.

The rearrangement joins TRBV5-1 to TRBJ2-2; maybe TRBD1 (5 bases). The length of the CDR3 is 14 residues. V gave up 5 bases and J gave up 6 bases, with 14 bases separating them. Germline CDR1 reads SGHRS; CDR2 reads YFSETQ. Here the CDR3 reads CASSTIGEAGELFF. The DNA for the CDR3 is TGCGCCAGCAGTACGATAGGGGAAGCCGGGGAGCTGTTTTTT.

V is TRBV11-2 and J is TRBJ1-2; D is possibly TRBD1 (5 bases). Germline lookup yields CDR1 SGHAT and CDR2 FQNNGV. This CDR3 contains 14 residues. V lost 4 bases and J lost 6, with 15 bases in between. CDR3 DNA: TGTGCCAGCAGCTCACCCGGGGCCCGAGATGGCTACACCTTC. Translated, it gives CASSSPGARDGYTF.

This chain links TRBV30 with TRBJ1-3; no firm D call. Trimming pared 4 bases from V and 4 bases from J, leaving 11 bases between. Germline V gene data show CDR1 as GTSNPN and CDR2 as SVGIG (reference sequence). The length of the CDR3 is 13 residues. The CDR3 region is CAWKVTGGNTIYF. In DNA, the CDR3 is TGTGCCTGGAAGGTGACGGGAGGAAACACCATATATTTT.

The chain links TRBV4-2 to TRBJ1-3, with TRBD1 matching 9 bases. Germline assignment: CDR1 LGHNA and CDR2 YNFKEQ. V lost 3 bases and J lost 3; bases outside the gene matches: 9. The CDR3 is 17 amino acids. The CDR3 loop is CASSHPGQGTGGNTIYF. The CDR3 DNA sequence: TGTGCCAGCAGCCACCCGGGACAGGGAACGGGTGGAAACACCATATATTTT.

The chain has TRBV6-2 or TRBV6-3 and TRBJ2-7, with 8 positions matching TRBD2. Germline CDR1 reads MNHEY; CDR2 reads SVGEGT. The CDR3 runs 15 residues. J gave up 7 bases and V 0 bases, and 8 bases lay outside the gene matches. The CDR3 protein is CASSYSDSGAREQYV. The CDR3 coding sequence is TGTGCCAGCAGTTACTCGGATAGCGGGGCCCGGGAGCAGTACGTC.

V and J are TRBV28 and TRBJ2-7; 8 nucleotides line up with TRBD2. The CDR3 contains 17 residues. Germline V CDR1 and CDR2: MDHEN, SYDVKM. After removal of 8 bases from V and 2 bases from J, the junction contained 17 bases not matched to a gene. The CDR3 DNA sequence: TGTGCCAGCCGATCCATGCGGGGGGCGCGTGGGACCTACGAGCAGTACGTC. This translates into CASRSMRGARGTYEQYV.

In its sample, this clone was seen a few times. The rearrangement links TRBV3-1 (or the pseudogene TRBV3-2) to TRBJ1-1; the D is unclear. Trimming pared 4 bases from V and 7 bases from J, leaving 16 bases between. Germline V gives CDR1 LGHDT, CDR2 YNNKEL (reference sequence). The CDR3 spans 14 residues. The CDR3 DNA sequence: TGTGCCAGCAGCCGAAGAAGAGGGTTTGTTGAAGCTTTCTTT. Protein product: CASSRRRGFVEAFF.

This chain uses TRBV6-2 or TRBV6-3 with TRBJ2-5; 7 nucleotides match TRBD1. V was pared by 4 bases and J by 6 bases, with 8 bases of the junction left unmatched. The CDR3 length is 14 residues. Germline V gene data show CDR1 as MNHEY and CDR2 as SVGEGT. The CDR3 region has the DNA TGTGCCAGCAGTTCCACAGGGGACGGAAAGACCCAGTACTTC. It codes for CASSSTGDGKTQYF.

V gene TRBV5-1 combines with J gene TRBJ2-3; D unresolved. The length of the CDR3 is 13 residues. Trimming pared 0 bases from V and 6 bases from J, leaving 8 bases between. From germline, CDR1 is SGHRS and CDR2 YFSETQ. The CDR3 protein is CASSLGHDDTQYF. In DNA form, the CDR3 reads TGCGCCAGCAGCTTGGGGCATGACGATACGCAGTATTTT.

The chain is built from TRBV12-5 and TRBJ2-1, with 9 positions matching TRBD1. The CDR3 extends over 13 amino acids. Germline CDR1 reads LGHNT; CDR2 reads FRNRAP. V shed 7 bases and J 15 bases; nucleotides not matched to a gene: 13. The CDR3 reads CASAQDRGAELFF. In DNA form, the CDR3 reads TGTGCTAGTGCCCAGGACAGGGGCGCCGAACTGTTCTTC.

This clone was seen a single time. V usage is TRBV27 and J usage is TRBJ2-2; weak D call: TRBD2 (6 bases). The V gene lost 3 bases and the J gene lost 6 bases, with 17 bases spanning the gap. The CDR3 has 16 residues. In germline, CDR1 is MNHEY, CDR2 SMNVEV (reference sequence). As DNA, the CDR3 is TGTGCCAGCAGTTTTGAAGCGGGTGGGGCTTCCGGGGAGCTGTTTTTT. The encoded protein is CASSFEAGGASGELFF.

V usage is TRBV7-9 and J usage is TRBJ2-7; D ambiguous. The germline V gene encodes CDR1 SEHNR and CDR2 FQNEAQ (reference sequence). V was pared by 1 base and J by 1 base, with 5 bases between. The CDR3 extends over 13 amino acids. The CDR3 sequence: CASSLDSSYEQYV. CDR3 coding DNA: TGTGCCAGCAGCTTAGACAGTTCCTACGAGCAGTACGTC.

The chain couples TRBV3-1 (or the pseudogene TRBV3-2) to TRBJ1-1; D uncertain. Germline V CDR1 and CDR2: LGHDT, YNNKEL (reference sequence). V gave up 4 bases and J gave up 2 bases, with 17 bases separating them. CDR3 length equals 16 residues. The CDR3 is CASSLSRVLGNTEAFF. CDR3 nucleotide sequence: TGTGCCAGCAGCCTCTCCCGCGTGCTGGGAAACACTGAAGCTTTCTTT.

The genes are TRBV5-1 and TRBJ2-6, with 7 bases identical to TRBD1. CDR3 length: 18 amino acids. V shed 5 bases and J 0 bases; nucleotides not matched to a gene: 11. The V gene's germline CDR1 is SGHRS and CDR2 YFSETQ. As DNA, the CDR3 is TGCGCCAGCAGTCGGGACAGAGAATTTCCCTCTGGGGCCAACGTCCTGACTTTC. Its protein product is CASSRDREFPSGANVLTF.

The rearrangement uses TRBV7-2 and TRBJ2-1, with 11 bases aligning to TRBD2. This CDR3 comprises 16 residues. V was pared by 3 bases and J by 9 bases, with 10 bases of the junction left unmatched. Germline assignment: CDR1 SGHTA and CDR2 FQGNSA. The CDR3 DNA follows: TGTGCCAGCAGCTTCGATTCCACGGGACTAGCGGCTGAGCAGTTCTTC. Protein: CASSFDSTGLAAEQFF.

The chain joins TRBV7-9 to TRBJ2-1; 9 nucleotides agree with TRBD2. CDR1 is SEHNR and CDR2 is FQNEAQ in the germline V gene (reference sequence). There are 17 residues in the CDR3. The ends lost 5 bases at V and 7 bases at J; junction bases unmatched: 15. CDR3 DNA sequence: TGTGCCAGCAGCCTCAGGGGTAGCGGGGGTCCCGAGAATGAGCAGTTCTTC. Translation gives CASSLRGSGGPENEQFF.